This T cell receptor (beta chain) was documented in a study of OX40 agonist ivuxolimab in advanced cancers. The CDR3 runs to 16 residues. Germline CDR1 and CDR2: LGHNT and FRNRAP. Trimming took off 6 bases at V and 0 bases at J, with 16 bases between the two ends. Produced via immunoSEQ multiplex PCR; TCRdb's table is partial and in-frame only. Counted here are 65,000 to 75,000 clones, 70% to 90% occurring once; the ten biggest clones make up around 2%. The clonotype was recovered from an adult with an advanced solid tumor such as melanoma, head and neck, liver or kidney cancer. Specimen: CD4+ or CD8+ T cells sorted from blood, collected in a trial of the OX40 agonist ivuxolimab. The V call is TRBV12-5, the J call TRBJ2-3; a weak D match, TRBD2 (5 bases). In DNA form, the CDR3 reads TGTGCTAGTGGGCGGGCTACAACACCTAGCACAGATACGCAGTATTTT. This sequence encodes CASGRATTPSTDTQYF.